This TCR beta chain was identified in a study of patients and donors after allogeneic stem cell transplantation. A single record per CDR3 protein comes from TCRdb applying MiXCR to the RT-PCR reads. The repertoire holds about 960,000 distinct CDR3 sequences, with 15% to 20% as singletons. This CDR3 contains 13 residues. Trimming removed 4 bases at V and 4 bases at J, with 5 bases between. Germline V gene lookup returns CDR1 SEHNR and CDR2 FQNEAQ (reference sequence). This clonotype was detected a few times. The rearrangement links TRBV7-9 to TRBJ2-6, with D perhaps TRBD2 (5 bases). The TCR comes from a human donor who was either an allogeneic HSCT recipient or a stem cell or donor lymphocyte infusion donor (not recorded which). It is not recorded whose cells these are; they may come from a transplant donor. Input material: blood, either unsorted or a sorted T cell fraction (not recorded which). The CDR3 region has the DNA TGTGCCAGCAGCTGGGAGGGGGCCAACGTCCTGACTTTC. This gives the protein CASSWEGANVLTF.